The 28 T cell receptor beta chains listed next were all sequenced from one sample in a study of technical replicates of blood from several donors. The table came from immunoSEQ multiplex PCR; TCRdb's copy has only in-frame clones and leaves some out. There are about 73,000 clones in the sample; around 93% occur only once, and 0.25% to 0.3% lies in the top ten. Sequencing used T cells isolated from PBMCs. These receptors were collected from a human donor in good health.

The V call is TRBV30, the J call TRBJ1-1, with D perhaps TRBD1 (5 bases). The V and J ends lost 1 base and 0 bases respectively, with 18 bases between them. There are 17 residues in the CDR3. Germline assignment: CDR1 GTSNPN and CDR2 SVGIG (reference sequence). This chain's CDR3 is CAWSASGLSDLNTEAFF. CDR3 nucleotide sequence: TGTGCCTGGAGTGCGTCGGGACTCTCAGATTTGAACACTGAAGCTTTCTTT. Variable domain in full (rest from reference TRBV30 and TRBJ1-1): SQTIHQWPATLVQPVGSPLSLECTVEGTSNPNLYWYRQAAGRGLQLLFYSVGIGQISSEVPQNLSASRPQDRQFILSSKKLLLSDSGFYLCAWSASGLSDLNTEAFFGQGTRLTVV.

The CDR3 sequence is CASSYTSGAHQETQYF. For the CDR3, the DNA is TGTGCCAGCAGTTACACGTCAGGGGCCCATCAAGAGACCCAGTACTTC. The genes are TRBV6-5 and TRBJ2-5, with TRBD1 as a possible D gene (6 bases). Germline values: CDR1 MNHEY, CDR2 SVGAGI. The CDR3 runs to 16 residues. V lost 2 bases to trimming and J lost 2 bases, with 15 bases between them.

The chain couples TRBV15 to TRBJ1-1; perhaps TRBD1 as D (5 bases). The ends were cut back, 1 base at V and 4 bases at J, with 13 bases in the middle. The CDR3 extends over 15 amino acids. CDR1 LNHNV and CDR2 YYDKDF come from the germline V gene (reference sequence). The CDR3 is CATSRGVGRGTEAFF. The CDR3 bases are TGTGCCACCAGCAGAGGGGTGGGGCGGGGCACTGAAGCTTTCTTT.

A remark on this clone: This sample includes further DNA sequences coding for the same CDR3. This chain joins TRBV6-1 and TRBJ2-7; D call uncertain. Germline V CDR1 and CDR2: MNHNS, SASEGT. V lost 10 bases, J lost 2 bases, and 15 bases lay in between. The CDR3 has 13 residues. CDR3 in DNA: TGTGCCACCAAGACAAAAATCACCTACGAGCAGTACTTC. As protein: CATKTKITYEQYF.

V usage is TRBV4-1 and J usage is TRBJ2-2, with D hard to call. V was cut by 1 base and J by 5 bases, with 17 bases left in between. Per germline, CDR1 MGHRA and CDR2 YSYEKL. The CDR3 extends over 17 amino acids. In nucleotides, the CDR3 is TGCGCCAGCAGCCAAGTCCAAAGCGACCCCCTGACCGGGGAGCTGTTTTTT. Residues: CASSQVQSDPLTGELFF.

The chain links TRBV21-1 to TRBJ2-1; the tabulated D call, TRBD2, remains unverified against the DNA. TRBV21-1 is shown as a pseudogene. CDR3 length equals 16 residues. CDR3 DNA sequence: TGTGCCAGCAGCAAAGTGGGCGGGAGGGCCCTAGATGAGCAGTTCTTC. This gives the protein CASSKVGGRALDEQFF.

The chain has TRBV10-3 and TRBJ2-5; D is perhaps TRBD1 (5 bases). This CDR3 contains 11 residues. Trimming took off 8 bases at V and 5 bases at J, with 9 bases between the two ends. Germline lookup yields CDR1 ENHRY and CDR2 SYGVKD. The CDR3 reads CAIGRDETQYF. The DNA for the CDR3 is TGTGCCATCGGCAGGGATGAGACCCAGTACTTC.

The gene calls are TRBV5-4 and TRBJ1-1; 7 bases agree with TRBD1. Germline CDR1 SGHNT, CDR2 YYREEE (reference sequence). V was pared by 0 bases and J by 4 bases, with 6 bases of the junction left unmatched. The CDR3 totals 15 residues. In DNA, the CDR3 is TGTGCCAGCAGCTTGGCCTCGGGACAGTTCACTGAAGCTTTCTTT. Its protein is CASSLASGQFTEAFF. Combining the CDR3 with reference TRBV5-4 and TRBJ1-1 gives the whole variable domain ETGVTQSPTHLIKTRGQQVTLRCSSQSGHNTVSWYQQALGQGPQFIFQYYREEENGRGNFPPRFSGLQFPNYSSELNVNALELDDSALYLCASSLASGQFTEAFFGQGTRLTVV.

In DNA form, the CDR3 reads TGTGCCAGCAGCGTAAATTTCGGTCAGCCCCAGCATTTT. This encodes CASSVNFGQPQHF. This chain uses TRBV9 with TRBJ1-5; D gene ambiguous. CDR3 length: 13 amino acids. Germline V gene data show CDR1 as SGDLS and CDR2 as YYNGEE. Trimming pared 1 base from V and 6 bases from J, leaving 8 bases between.

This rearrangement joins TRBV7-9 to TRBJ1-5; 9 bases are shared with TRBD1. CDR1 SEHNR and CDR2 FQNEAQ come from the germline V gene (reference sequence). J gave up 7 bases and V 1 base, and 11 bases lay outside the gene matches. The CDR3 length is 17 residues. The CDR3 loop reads CASSLGAHRGLEQPQHF. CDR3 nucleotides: TGTGCCAGCAGCTTAGGGGCCCACAGGGGGCTTGAGCAGCCCCAGCATTTT.

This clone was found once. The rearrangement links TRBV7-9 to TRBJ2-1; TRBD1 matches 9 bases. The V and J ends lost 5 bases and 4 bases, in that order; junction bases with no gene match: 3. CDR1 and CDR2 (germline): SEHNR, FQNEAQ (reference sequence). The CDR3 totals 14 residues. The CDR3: CASSATGGYNEQFF. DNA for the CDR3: TGTGCCAGCAGCGCGACAGGGGGTTACAATGAGCAGTTCTTC. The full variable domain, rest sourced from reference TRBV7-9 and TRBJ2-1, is DTGVSQNPRHKITKRGQNVTFRCDPISEHNRLYWYRQTLGQGPEFLTYFQNEAQLEKSRLLSDRFSAERPKGSFSTLEIQRTEQGDSAMYLCASSATGGYNEQFFGPGTRLTVL.

The CDR3 DNA sequence: TGTGCGAGCCAGGGTAACTATGGCTACACCTTC. Amino acids: CASQGNYGYTF. The chain recombines TRBV7-9 with TRBJ1-2; tentatively, D is TRBD1 (5 bases). CDR1 and CDR2 from the germline V gene are SEHNR and FQNEAQ (reference sequence). The CDR3 is made up of 11 amino acids.

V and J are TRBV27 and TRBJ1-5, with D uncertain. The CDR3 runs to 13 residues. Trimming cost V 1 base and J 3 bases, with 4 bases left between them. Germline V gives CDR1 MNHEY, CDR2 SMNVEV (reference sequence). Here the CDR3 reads CASSLLNNQPQHF. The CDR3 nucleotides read TGTGCCAGCAGTTTATTAAACAATCAGCCCCAGCATTTT.

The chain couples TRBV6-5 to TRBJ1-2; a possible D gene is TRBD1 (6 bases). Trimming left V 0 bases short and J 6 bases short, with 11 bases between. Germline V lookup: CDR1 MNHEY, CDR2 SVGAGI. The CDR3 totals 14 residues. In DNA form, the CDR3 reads TGTGCCAGCAGTTACTCCGGGGGGGCGGATGGCTACACCTTC. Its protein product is CASSYSGGADGYTF.

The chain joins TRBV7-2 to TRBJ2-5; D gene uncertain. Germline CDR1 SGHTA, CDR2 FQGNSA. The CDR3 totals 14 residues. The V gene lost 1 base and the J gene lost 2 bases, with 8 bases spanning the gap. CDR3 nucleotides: TGTGCCAGCAGCTTAGGAATAGTGCAAGAGACCCAGTACTTC. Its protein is CASSLGIVQETQYF.

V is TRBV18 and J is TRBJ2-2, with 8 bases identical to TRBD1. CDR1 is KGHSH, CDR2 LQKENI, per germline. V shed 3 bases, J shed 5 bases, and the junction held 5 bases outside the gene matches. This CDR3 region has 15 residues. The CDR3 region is CASSPGNRGTGELFF. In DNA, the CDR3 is TGTGCCAGCTCACCTGGGAACAGGGGGACCGGGGAGCTGTTTTTT.

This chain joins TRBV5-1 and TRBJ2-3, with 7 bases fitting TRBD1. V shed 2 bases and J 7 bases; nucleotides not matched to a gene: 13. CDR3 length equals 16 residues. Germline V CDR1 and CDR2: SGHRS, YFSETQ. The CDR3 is CASSLRDSRWSHTQYF. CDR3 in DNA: TGCGCCAGCAGCTTAAGGGACAGTCGGTGGTCCCATACGCAGTATTTT. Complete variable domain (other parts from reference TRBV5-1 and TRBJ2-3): KAGVTQTPRYLIKTRGQQVTLSCSPISGHRSVSWYQQTPGQGLQFLFEYFSETQRNKGNFPGRFSGRQFSNSRSEMNVSTLELGDSALYLCASSLRDSRWSHTQYFGPGTRLTVL.

CDR3 loop: CASNRWGGQNTEAFF. The CDR3 coding sequence is TGTGCCAGTAATCGCTGGGGGGGCCAGAACACTGAAGCTTTCTTT. The J gene is TRBJ1-1, the V gene TRBV19; D may be TRBD1 (6 bases). CDR3 length: 15 residues. The V gene lost 7 bases and the J gene lost 1 base, with 16 bases spanning the gap. Germline V CDR1 and CDR2: LNHDA, SQIVND (reference sequence).

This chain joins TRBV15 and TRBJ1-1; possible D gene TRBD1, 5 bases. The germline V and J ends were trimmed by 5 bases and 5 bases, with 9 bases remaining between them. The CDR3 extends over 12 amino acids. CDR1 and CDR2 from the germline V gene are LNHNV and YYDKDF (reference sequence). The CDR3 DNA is TGTGCCACCAGCCGAAGGGGTACTGAAGCTTTCTTT. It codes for CATSRRGTEAFF.

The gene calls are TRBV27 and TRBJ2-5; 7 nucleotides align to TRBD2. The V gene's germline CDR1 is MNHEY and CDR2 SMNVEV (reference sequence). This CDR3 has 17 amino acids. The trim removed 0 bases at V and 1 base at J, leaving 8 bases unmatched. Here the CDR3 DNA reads TGTGCCAGCAGTTTATCGGGGGGGGGATCAATCCAAGAGACCCAGTACTTC. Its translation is CASSLSGGGSIQETQYF.

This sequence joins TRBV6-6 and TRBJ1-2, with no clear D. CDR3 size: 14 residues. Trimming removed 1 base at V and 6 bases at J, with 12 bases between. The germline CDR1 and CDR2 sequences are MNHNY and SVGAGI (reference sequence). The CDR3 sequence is CASSYYQVEDGYTF. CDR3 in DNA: TGTGCCAGCAGTTACTATCAGGTGGAGGATGGCTACACCTTC.

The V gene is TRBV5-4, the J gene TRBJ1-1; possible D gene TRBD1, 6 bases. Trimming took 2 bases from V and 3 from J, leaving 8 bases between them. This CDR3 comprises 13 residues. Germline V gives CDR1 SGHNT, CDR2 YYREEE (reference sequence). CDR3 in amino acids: CASSFGQYTEAFF. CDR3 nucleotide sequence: TGTGCCAGCAGCTTCGGACAGTACACTGAAGCTTTCTTT.

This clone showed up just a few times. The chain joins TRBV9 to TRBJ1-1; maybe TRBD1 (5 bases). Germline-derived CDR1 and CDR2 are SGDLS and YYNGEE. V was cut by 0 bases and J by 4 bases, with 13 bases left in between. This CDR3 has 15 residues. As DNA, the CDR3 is TGTGCCAGCAGCGTAGCTGGGAGCGGGGGCACTGAAGCTTTCTTT. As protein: CASSVAGSGGTEAFF.

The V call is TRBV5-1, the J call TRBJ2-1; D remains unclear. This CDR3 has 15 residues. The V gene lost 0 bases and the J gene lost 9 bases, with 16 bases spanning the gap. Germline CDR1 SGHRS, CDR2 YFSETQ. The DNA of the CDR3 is TGCGCCAGCAGCTTGGGCACTTCCCGTTTCGGTGAGCAGTTCTTC. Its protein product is CASSLGTSRFGEQFF. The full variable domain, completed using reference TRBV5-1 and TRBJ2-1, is KAGVTQTPRYLIKTRGQQVTLSCSPISGHRSVSWYQQTPGQGLQFLFEYFSETQRNKGNFPGRFSGRQFSNSRSEMNVSTLELGDSALYLCASSLGTSRFGEQFFGPGTRLTVL.

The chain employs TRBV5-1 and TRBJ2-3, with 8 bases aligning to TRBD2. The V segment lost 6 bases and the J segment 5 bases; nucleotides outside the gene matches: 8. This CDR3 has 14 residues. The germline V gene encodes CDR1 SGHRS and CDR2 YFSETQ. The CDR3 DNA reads TGCGCCAGCAATCGTTTAGCGGGGCAAGATACGCAGTATTTT. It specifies CASNRLAGQDTQYF.

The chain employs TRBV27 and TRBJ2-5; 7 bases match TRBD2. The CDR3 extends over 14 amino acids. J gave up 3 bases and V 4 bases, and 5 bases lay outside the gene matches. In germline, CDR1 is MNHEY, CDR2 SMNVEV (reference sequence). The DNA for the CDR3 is TGTGCCAGCAGTTCTGCGGGGGATAAAGAGACCCAGTACTTC. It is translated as CASSSAGDKETQYF.

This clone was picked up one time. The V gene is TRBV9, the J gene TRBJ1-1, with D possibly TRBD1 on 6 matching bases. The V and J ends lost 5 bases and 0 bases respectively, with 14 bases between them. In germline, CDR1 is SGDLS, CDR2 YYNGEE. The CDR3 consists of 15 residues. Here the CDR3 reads CASSKTGTLNTEAFF. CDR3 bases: TGTGCCAGCAGTAAAACCGGGACACTGAACACTGAAGCTTTCTTT.

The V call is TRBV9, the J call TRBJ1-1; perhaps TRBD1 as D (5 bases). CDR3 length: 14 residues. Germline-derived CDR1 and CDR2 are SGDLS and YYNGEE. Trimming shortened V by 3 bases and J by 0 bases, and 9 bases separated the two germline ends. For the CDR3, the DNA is TGTGCCAGCAGCGGCTCAGGGATGAACACTGAAGCTTTCTTT. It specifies CASSGSGMNTEAFF. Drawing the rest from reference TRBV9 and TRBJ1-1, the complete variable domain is DSGVTQTPKHLITATGQRVTLRCSPRSGDLSVYWYQQSLDQGLQFLIQYYNGEERAKGNILERFSAQQFPDLHSELNLSSLELGDSALYFCASSGSGMNTEAFFGQGTRLTVV.